One and the same sample provided the 7 T cell receptor beta chains below, sequenced in a study of Ad26.COV2.S vaccination and SARS-CoV-2 variants. Clones were sequenced by immunoSEQ multiplex PCR, and TCRdb holds only the in-frame ones, with some missing. This table holds about 350,000 clones, about 86% found once. Treatment in this sample: about 20 received Ad26.COV2.S at low or high dose, single or two shots; about 5 received placebo; per-sample allocation not given. The samples were gathered on day 63 after the first injection of vaccine or placebo. The sequencing used peripheral blood, collected in a trial of Ad26.COV2.S vaccine versus placebo. These receptors originate from a person aged 18-60 years who received the Ad26.COV2.S COVID-19 vaccine or a placebo.

The V call is TRBV6-1, the J call TRBJ1-6; D possibly corresponds to TRBD1 (5 bases). In germline, CDR1 is MNHNS, CDR2 SASEGT. There are 14 residues in the CDR3. The germline V and J ends were trimmed by 3 bases and 14 bases, with 17 bases remaining between them. This CDR3 reads CASSEQGAGTTLHF. Here the CDR3 DNA reads TGTGCCAGCAGTGAGCAAGGAGCCGGGACGACCCTCCACTTT.

The rearrangement links TRBV7-2 to TRBJ1-1; D is perhaps TRBD1 (5 bases). Germline lookup yields CDR1 SGHTA and CDR2 FQGNSA. V was pared by 4 bases and J by 4 bases, with 10 bases between. The CDR3 runs to 13 residues. The DNA for the CDR3 is TGTGCCAGCAGCTCCGCAGGGCGCACTGAAGCTTTCTTT. It is translated as CASSSAGRTEAFF.

The chain carries TRBV4-3 and TRBJ2-1, with TRBD2 as a possible D gene (6 bases). Germline lookup yields CDR1 LGHNA and CDR2 YSLEER. V lost 3 bases to trimming and J lost 5 bases, with 17 bases between them. The CDR3 extends over 16 amino acids. CDR3 in DNA: TGCGCCAGCAGCCATAAAAACGGGGGATGGGACAATGAGCAGTTCTTC. Amino acids: CASSHKNGGWDNEQFF.

This clone was recorded a few times. The chain joins TRBV28 to TRBJ1-6; D remains unclear. Trimming removed 6 bases at V and 5 bases at J, with 17 bases between. This CDR3 has 16 residues. Germline V gene lookup returns CDR1 MDHEN and CDR2 SYDVKM. CDR3: CASRLARVGHNSPLHF. Here the CDR3 DNA reads TGTGCCAGCAGATTGGCGAGGGTCGGGCATAATTCACCCCTCCACTTT.

The rearrangement joins TRBV19 to TRBJ1-1, with D possibly matching TRBD1 (6 bases). From germline, CDR1 is LNHDA and CDR2 SQIVND (reference sequence). There are 12 residues in the CDR3. Deletions cut 5 bases from V and 6 bases from J, with 10 bases between. The CDR3 DNA is TGTGCCAGTAGTTCAGGGGTCTCTGAAGCTTTCTTT. This sequence encodes CASSSGVSEAFF.

CDR3 DNA: TGTGCCAGCAGCTTGGAGGGGAGTCGGTCACCCCTCCACTTT. Translation gives CASSLEGSRSPLHF. The chain combines TRBV5-4 with TRBJ1-6; tentatively, D is TRBD1 (5 bases). CDR3 length equals 14 residues. V was shortened by 0 bases and J by 10 bases, with 11 bases between the two germline ends. CDR1 SGHNT and CDR2 YYREEE come from the germline V gene (reference sequence).

The chain recombines TRBV5-6 with TRBJ2-7; 8 bases align to TRBD1. Germline V gene lookup returns CDR1 SGHDT and CDR2 YYEEEE. Unmatched junction bases numbered 8, after V lost 3 bases and J lost 3 bases. The CDR3 is made up of 15 amino acids. As DNA, the CDR3 is TGTGCCAGCAGCTCGACCCACAGGGGGTTCTACGAGCAGTACTTC. Encoded protein: CASSSTHRGFYEQYF. The whole variable domain, remainder taken from reference TRBV5-6 and TRBJ2-7, is DAGVTQSPTHLIKTRGQQVTLRCSPKSGHDTVSWYQQALGQGPQFIFQYYEEEERQRGNFPDRFSGHQFPNYSSELNVNALLLGDSALYLCASSSTHRGFYEQYFGPGTRLTVT.